This T cell receptor beta chain was sequenced during a study of blood T cell repertoires in COVID-19. The wider study: Both acute and convalescent COVID-19 samples were obtained from the United States, Italy and Spain.

As to this clone: Other DNA sequences in this sample translate to the same CDR3.

Germline V lookup: CDR1 MNHEY, CDR2 SVGAGI. This CDR3 is built from 16 residues. V lost 0 bases and J lost 4, with 12 bases in between. As originally analysed: Using reference gene primer amplification, nucleated cell counts were estimated. Assay used: immunoSEQ multiplex PCR; TCRdb lists only in-frame clones, some missing. For V, J and clone size, that table is used; D and trimming come from the DNA. There are about 330,000 clones in the sample; about four fifths occur only once, and 1% to 1.5% lies in the top ten. This chain uses TRBV6-5 with TRBJ2-2; a possible D gene is TRBD1 (7 bases). Material for sequencing was peripheral blood. The receptor was isolated from a woman aged 50 to 60 with acute or convalescent COVID-19. CDR3 residues: CASSYSGQGGTGELFF. CDR3 nucleotide sequence: TGTGCCAGCAGTTACTCGGGCCAGGGGGGCACCGGGGAGCTGTTTTTT.